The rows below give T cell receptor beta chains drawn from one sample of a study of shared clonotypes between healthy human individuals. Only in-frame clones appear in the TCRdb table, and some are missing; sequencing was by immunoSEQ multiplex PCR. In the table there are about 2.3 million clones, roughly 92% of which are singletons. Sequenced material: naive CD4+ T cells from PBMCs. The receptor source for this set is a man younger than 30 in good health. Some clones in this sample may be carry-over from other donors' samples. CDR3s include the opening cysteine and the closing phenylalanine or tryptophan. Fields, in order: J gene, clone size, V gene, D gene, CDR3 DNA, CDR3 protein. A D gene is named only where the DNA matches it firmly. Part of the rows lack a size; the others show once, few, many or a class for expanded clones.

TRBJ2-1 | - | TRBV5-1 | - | TGCGCCAGCGGCGTCCTCCAGGGGTCCGGTGAGCAGTTCTTC | CASGVLQGSGEQFF
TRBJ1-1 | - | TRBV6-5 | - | TGTGCCAGCCGTCGACATATGAACACTGAAGCTTTCTTT | CASRRHMNTEAFF
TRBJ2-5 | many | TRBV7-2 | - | TGTGCCAGCAGGCGACTGGAAGAGACCCAGTACTTC | CASRRLEETQYF
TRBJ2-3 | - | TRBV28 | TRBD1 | TGTGCCAGCAGGGTAACGGGACAGGGTAAACGGGCGCAGTATTTT | CASRVTGQGKRAQYF
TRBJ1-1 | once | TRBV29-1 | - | TGCAGCGTTTCGTGGGGGGGGAACACTGAAGCTTTCTTT | CSVSWGGNTEAFF
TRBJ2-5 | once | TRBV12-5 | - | TGTGCTAGTGCCCCTTCTCGGGGGCCCGACTGGGAAACAGCGACAGAGACCCAGTACTTC | CASAPSRGPDWETATETQYF
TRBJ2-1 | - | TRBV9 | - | TGTGCCAGCAGCGTCACCGGGACCTTCGACGGTGAGCAGTTCTTC | CASSVTGTFDGEQFF
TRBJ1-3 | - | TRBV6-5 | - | TGTGCCAGCAGTTACTCCCCAGTAGCCTCTGGAAACACCATATATTTT | CASSYSPVASGNTIYF
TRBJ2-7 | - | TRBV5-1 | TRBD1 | TGCGCCAGCAGCTTGTGGACAGGGGGACTCGGGGAGCAGTACTTC | CASSLWTGGLGEQYF
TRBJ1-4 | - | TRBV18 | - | TGTGCCAGCTCACCAGTTAGAGTGAGTGAAAAACTGTTTTTT | CASSPVRVSEKLFF
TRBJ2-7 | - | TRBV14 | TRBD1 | TGTGCCAGCAGTAGGAACAGGGGATCCAACGAGCAGTACTTC | CASSRNRGSNEQYF
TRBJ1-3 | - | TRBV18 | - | TGTGCCAGCTCACCAACAGGGACAACTGGAAACACCATATATTTT | CASSPTGTTGNTIYF
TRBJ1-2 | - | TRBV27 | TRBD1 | TGTGCCAGCAGTTTAAAACAGGGGGTTGGCTACACCTTC | CASSLKQGVGYTF
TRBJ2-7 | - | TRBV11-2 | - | TGTGCCAGCAGCTTTACGGCGGAAGTAGACGAGCAGTACTTC | CASSFTAEVDEQYF
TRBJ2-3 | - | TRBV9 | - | TGTGCCAGCAGCCCTACAACGACGGGCTTTAGCACAGATACGCAGTATTTT | CASSPTTTGFSTDTQYF
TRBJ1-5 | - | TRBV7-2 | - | TGTGCCAGCAGCTTAGCGTTCGACGGGCAGCCCCAGCATTTT | CASSLAFDGQPQHF
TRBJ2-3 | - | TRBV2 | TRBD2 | TGTGCCAGCAGCCTACCTCTTAGCGGGAGGGGGGGAGATACGCAGTATTTT | CASSLPLSGRGGDTQYF
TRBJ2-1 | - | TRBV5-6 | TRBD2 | TGTGCCAGCAGGGTGGGACTAGCGGAACCCCACAATGAGCAGTTCTTC | CASRVGLAEPHNEQFF